This TCR beta chain was captured in a study of human T cells and chemical hapten exposure. Study background: The variation in per-sample TCR yields arose mainly from small differences in pooled library volumes.

Each CDR3 protein is one row after TCRdb ran MiXCR on the 5' RACE reads. The table lists about 140,000 distinct CDR3 sequences, 4.1% of them singletons. Per the germline V gene, CDR1 is MNHNS and CDR2 is SASEGT. Trimming pared 5 bases from V and 2 bases from J, leaving 18 bases between. The CDR3 is 16 amino acids. Ten or more counts support this clonotype. Total RNA was extracted from unfractionated whole blood. The sequence was obtained from a female donor in good health. The chain recombines TRBV6-1 with TRBJ2-5, with D perhaps matching TRBD1 (5 bases). CDR3 bases: TGTGCCAGCAGTCCAACGGTGTGGGCAGGGCAAGAGACCCAGTACTTC. Protein product: CASSPTVWAGQETQYF.